These 4 T cell receptor beta chains were sequenced from one sample in a study. TCRdb redid the calling of the RT-PCR reads with MiXCR, one entry per CDR3 protein. The sample carries about 680,000 distinct CDR3 sequences, 14% recorded once. The sequenced sample consisted of memory CD4+ T cells from blood. All receptors come from a female donor in good health, serving as a healthy control.

This clonotype was seen repeatedly, ten times or more. The V and J genes are TRBV29-1 and TRBJ2-3, with TRBD1 identical over 8 bases. The V gene end was trimmed by 3 bases and the J gene end by 4 bases; junction bases not matched to a gene: 3. The germline V gene encodes CDR1 SQVTM and CDR2 ANQGSEA. The CDR3 runs 13 residues. CDR3 bases: TGCAGCGTTGAGCTGACAGGGGCAGATACGCAGTATTTT. Translating gives CSVELTGADTQYF.

This clonotype came up many times. The V gene is TRBV4-2, the J gene TRBJ2-4; D assignment may be TRBD1 or TRBD2 (5 bases each). Trimming shortened V by 0 bases and J by 5 bases, and 14 bases separated the two germline ends. The CDR3 extends over 16 amino acids. Germline loops: CDR1 LGHNA, CDR2 YNFKEQ. The CDR3 DNA reads as TGTGCCAGCAGCCAAGATTTGAGGGGCTCGCAAAACATTCAGTACTTC. It yields the protein CASSQDLRGSQNIQYF.

This clonotype was seen more than once but under ten times. The chain uses TRBV20-1 and TRBJ1-5, with D uncertain. Germline lookup yields CDR1 DFQATT and CDR2 SNEGSKA (reference sequence). Trimming cost V 6 bases and J 0 bases, with 15 bases left between them. There are 15 residues in the CDR3. This CDR3 is CSAQSAFYSNQPQHF. CDR3 DNA: TGCAGTGCCCAATCGGCTTTTTATAGCAATCAGCCCCAGCATTTT.

The rearrangement joins TRBV7-2 to TRBJ2-5; D is possibly TRBD1 or TRBD2 (6 bases each). The CDR3 has 12 amino acids. Per germline, CDR1 SGHTA and CDR2 FQGNSA. The V and J ends lost 3 bases and 7 bases respectively, with 9 bases between them. DNA of the CDR3: TGTGCCAGCAGCTTGTGGGGGGCGACCCAGTACTTC. Translating it yields CASSLWGATQYF.